A single sample gave rise to the 26 T cell receptor beta chains below, sequenced in a study of T cell responses to AZD1222 COVID-19 vaccine. The table came from immunoSEQ multiplex PCR; TCRdb's copy has only in-frame clones and leaves some out. The table lists roughly 100,000 clones, around 94% of them singletons. This sample comprised peripheral blood, obtained on day 0 of AZD1222 vaccination. Receptors were obtained from an adult in good health.

The rearrangement uses TRBV6-5 and TRBJ2-7; possible D gene TRBD2, 6 bases. The germline V gene has CDR1 MNHEY and CDR2 SVGAGI. Trimming pared 0 bases from V and 5 bases from J, leaving 11 bases between. The CDR3 sequence is 14 residues long. Here the CDR3 reads CASSYSNAGNEQYF. In DNA form, the CDR3 reads TGTGCCAGCAGTTACTCGAATGCGGGGAACGAGCAGTACTTC.

The chain recombines TRBV3-1 (or the pseudogene TRBV3-2) with TRBJ1-6; TRBD1 is a possible D gene (5 bases). V gave up 1 base and J gave up 10 bases, with 14 bases separating them. The CDR3 totals 15 residues. From germline, CDR1 is LGHDT and CDR2 YNNKEL (reference sequence). CDR3 nucleotide sequence: TGTGCCAGCAGCCAAGTGGCAGGGAGGGGATCACCCCTCCACTTT. Its translation is CASSQVAGRGSPLHF.

The chain uses TRBV6-5 and TRBJ2-5, with no clear D. The germline CDR1 and CDR2 sequences are MNHEY and SVGAGI. There are 12 residues in the CDR3. V lost 11 bases, J lost 5 bases, and 15 bases lay in between. As DNA, the CDR3 is TGTGCCGCCGGTGGAACCCGGGAGACCCAGTACTTC. Residues: CAAGGTRETQYF.

This clone was picked up one time. The V call is TRBV7-2, the J call TRBJ2-5; D call uncertain. The V gene's germline CDR1 is SGHTA and CDR2 FQGNSA. The CDR3 totals 16 residues. The ends were cut back, 1 base at V and 5 bases at J, with 17 bases in the middle. The CDR3, as DNA: TGTGCCAGCAGCTTAGGTGGCGGACCGATTTTGGAGACCCAGTACTTC. Protein: CASSLGGGPILETQYF.

With regard to this clone: The same CDR3 arises from other DNA sequences in this sample as well. The genes are TRBV7-9 and TRBJ1-1; D is unresolved. V gave up 3 bases and J gave up 0 bases, with 5 bases separating them. The CDR3 totals 13 residues. Per germline, CDR1 SEHNR and CDR2 FQNEAQ (reference sequence). CDR3 nucleotides: TGTGCCAGCAGCTTCCCAGTGAACACTGAAGCTTTCTTT. It yields the protein CASSFPVNTEAFF.

The rearrangement uses TRBV5-6 and TRBJ1-2, with unresolved D. Germline CDR1 is SGHDT and CDR2 is YYEEEE. Trimming took 5 bases from V and 4 from J, leaving 18 bases between them. The CDR3 contains 15 residues. As DNA, the CDR3 is TGTGCCAGCAGACAACTCTACAACGGGCTCTATGGCTACACCTTC. Translation gives CASRQLYNGLYGYTF.

This chain connects TRBV19 to TRBJ2-7, with D unclear. V was shortened by 5 bases and J by 2 bases, with 13 bases between the two germline ends. Germline loops: CDR1 LNHDA, CDR2 SQIVND (reference sequence). The CDR3 length is 14 residues. The CDR3 DNA follows: TGTGCCAGTAGTCCCTCCGGCGTTGCCTACGAGCAGTACTTC. This translates into CASSPSGVAYEQYF.

This rearrangement joins TRBV28 to TRBJ2-5, with D perhaps given as TRBD1 or TRBD2 (5 bases each). This CDR3 is 13 amino acids long. Germline CDR1 is MDHEN and CDR2 is SYDVKM. V gave up 6 bases and J gave up 1 base, with 9 bases separating them. The CDR3 here is CASSGTTQETQYF. CDR3 DNA: TGTGCCAGCAGCGGGACCACCCAAGAGACCCAGTACTTC. The entire variable domain, with the rest obtained from reference TRBV28 and TRBJ2-5, is as follows: DVKVTQSSRYLVKRTGEKVFLECVQDMDHENMFWYRQDPGLGLRLIYFSYDVKMKEKGDIPEGYSVSREKKERFSLILESASTNQTSMYLCASSGTTQETQYFGPGTRLLVL.

This chain uses TRBV6-1 with TRBJ1-5; D call uncertain. Trimming stripped 3 bases from V and 6 bases from J, with 3 bases between. Germline V gives CDR1 MNHNS, CDR2 SASEGT. This CDR3 spans 11 amino acids. CDR3 in DNA: TGTGCCAGCAGTGAGTTTCAGCCCCAGCATTTT. Protein product: CASSEFQPQHF.

This sequence joins TRBV28 and TRBJ1-1; no firm D call. V lost 8 bases, J lost 5 bases, and 9 bases lay in between. CDR1 MDHEN and CDR2 SYDVKM come from the germline V gene. This CDR3 spans 11 amino acids. The CDR3 sequence is CASLSVTEAFF. CDR3 DNA: TGTGCCAGCCTAAGTGTAACTGAAGCTTTCTTT.

The chain carries TRBV7-9 and TRBJ2-7, with 8 bases that match TRBD1. J lost 2 bases, V lost 5 bases, and 2 bases had no gene match. The CDR3 has 13 amino acids. CDR1 and CDR2 from the germline V gene are SEHNR and FQNEAQ (reference sequence). CDR3 nucleotides: TGTGCCAGCAGCCCGACAGGGGCCTACGAGCAGTACTTC. Amino acid sequence: CASSPTGAYEQYF.

The V call is TRBV5-4, the J call TRBJ2-7; 15 bases fit TRBD2. V gave up 4 bases and J gave up 4 bases; unmatched junction bases: 6. CDR1 is SGHNT, CDR2 YYREEE, per germline (reference sequence). The CDR3 is made up of 16 amino acids. The DNA of the CDR3 is TGTGCCAGCAGCCTGGGGACTAGCGGGAGGCGGTACGAGCAGTACTTC. Translation gives CASSLGTSGRRYEQYF. Looking up the rest from reference TRBV5-4 and TRBJ2-7 gives the full variable domain: ETGVTQSPTHLIKTRGQQVTLRCSSQSGHNTVSWYQQALGQGPQFIFQYYREEENGRGNFPPRFSGLQFPNYSSELNVNALELDDSALYLCASSLGTSGRRYEQYFGPGTRLTVT.

V usage is TRBV11-3 and J usage is TRBJ1-3; D unresolved. The CDR3 is 13 amino acids. CDR1 SGHNT and CDR2 YENEEA come from the germline V gene. V was pared by 0 bases and J by 6 bases, with 6 bases between. CDR3 coding DNA: TGTGCCAGCAGCTTAGATGGGGTAAACACCATATATTTT. Translation: CASSLDGVNTIYF.

A note on this clone: At one end the junction does not follow the germline gene, possibly because of a read error. V gene TRBV5-1 combines with J gene TRBJ1-2, with D possibly matching TRBD1 (5 bases). Germline V gene data show CDR1 as SGHRS and CDR2 as YFSETQ. CDR3 length: 17 amino acids. The CDR3 region has the DNA TGCGCCAGCAGCTTGGAGGCAGGGAATAATTTTAACGATGGCTACACCTTC. Amino acid sequence: CASSLEAGNNFNDGYTF.

V gene TRBV6-6 combines with J gene TRBJ2-5, with TRBD2 identical over 14 bases. With 5 bases clipped from V and 3 bases from J, the junction kept 11 bases outside the gene matches. Germline assignment: CDR1 MNHNY and CDR2 SVGAGI (reference sequence). The CDR3 runs 18 residues. The CDR3 spells CASSHQSPGLAGEETQYF. DNA of the CDR3: TGTGCCAGCAGTCACCAATCCCCGGGACTAGCGGGGGAAGAGACCCAGTACTTC.

A single count supports this clone. V and J are TRBV5-4 and TRBJ1-1, with TRBD1 as a possible D gene (5 bases). Germline V gene data show CDR1 as SGHNT and CDR2 as YYREEE (reference sequence). CDR3 size: 16 residues. V was trimmed by 3 bases and J by 3 bases, leaving 18 bases between them. The CDR3 region has the DNA TGTGCCAGCAGCTCAACCAGGGTAGAGTCCGACACTGAAGCTTTCTTT. Translation: CASSSTRVESDTEAFF.

This chain links TRBV6-1 with TRBJ1-5, with D uncertain. This CDR3 has 14 residues. The germline V and J ends were trimmed by 0 bases and 4 bases, with 7 bases remaining between them. CDR1 is MNHNS and CDR2 is SASEGT in the germline V gene. The CDR3 spells CASSEAGRNQPQHF. CDR3 bases: TGTGCCAGCAGTGAAGCGGGGAGGAATCAGCCCCAGCATTTT.

The genes are TRBV6-1 and TRBJ1-2, with D hard to call. In germline, CDR1 is MNHNS, CDR2 SASEGT. The germline V and J ends were trimmed by 3 bases and 7 bases, with 9 bases remaining between them. The CDR3 has 12 amino acids. The CDR3 coding sequence is TGTGCCAGCAGTGATTATGGGAGTGGCTACACCTTC. Translated: CASSDYGSGYTF.

The chain links TRBV25-1 to TRBJ1-2; D gene unclear. Trimming cost V 7 bases and J 8 bases, with 14 bases left between them. The CDR3 runs 12 residues. Germline V gene lookup returns CDR1 MGHDK and CDR2 SYGVNS. The DNA for the CDR3 is TGTGCCAGCACGACCGAGGGCGGGGGCTACACCTTC. The encoded protein is CASTTEGGGYTF.

This sequence joins TRBV19 and TRBJ1-5; D remains unclear. V gave up 2 bases and J gave up 2 bases, with 4 bases separating them. Germline V gene sequence: CDR1 LNHDA, CDR2 SQIVND (reference sequence). The CDR3 length is 13 residues. The CDR3 DNA is TGTGCCAGTAGTATATCCCGCAATCAGCCCCAGCATTTT. It yields the protein CASSISRNQPQHF.

This clone was detected once. The chain carries TRBV12-3 or TRBV12-4 and TRBJ1-1; D is uncertain. The CDR3 runs to 11 residues. Trimming removed 4 bases at V and 10 bases at J, with 10 bases between. This chain's CDR3 is CASSSGVPAFF. In DNA, the CDR3 is TGTGCCAGCAGTTCCGGGGTCCCAGCTTTCTTT.

The CDR3: CASSLVAGANTGELFF. The CDR3, as DNA: TGCGCCAGCAGCTTGGTGGCAGGGGCGAACACCGGGGAGCTGTTTTTT. V usage is TRBV5-1 and J usage is TRBJ2-2; a weak D match, TRBD1 (6 bases). V was trimmed by 0 bases and J by 0 bases, leaving 9 bases between them. CDR3 length: 16 residues. Germline V gene sequence: CDR1 SGHRS, CDR2 YFSETQ.

The V gene is TRBV28, the J gene TRBJ2-2; D not certain. Trimming took off 7 bases at V and 4 bases at J, with 10 bases between the two ends. The germline V gene has CDR1 MDHEN and CDR2 SYDVKM. The CDR3 is 13 amino acids. Here the CDR3 reads CASTPPSTGELFF. In DNA form, the CDR3 reads TGTGCCAGCACCCCTCCCAGCACCGGGGAGCTGTTTTTT.

This chain uses TRBV19 with TRBJ1-5; no clear D. The CDR3 is made up of 13 amino acids. CDR1 LNHDA and CDR2 SQIVND come from the germline V gene (reference sequence). Trimming removed 6 bases at V and 9 bases at J, with 15 bases between. CDR3 bases: TGTGCCAGTAGCCCTCCTCCCGCGGGGCCCCAGCATTTT. Amino acid sequence: CASSPPPAGPQHF. The full variable domain, rest sourced from reference TRBV19 and TRBJ1-5, is DGGITQSPKYLFRKEGQNVTLSCEQNLNHDAMYWYRQDPGQGLRLIYYSQIVNDFQKGDIAEGYSVSREKKESFPLTVTSAQKNPTAFYLCASSPPPAGPQHFGDGTRLSIL.

The rearrangement links TRBV28 to TRBJ2-1; TRBD2 matches at 11 bases. Germline assignment: CDR1 MDHEN and CDR2 SYDVKM. CDR3 length: 17 residues. With 1 base clipped from V and 7 bases from J, the junction kept 9 bases outside the gene matches. Here the CDR3 reads CASSLLVPWTSGNEQFF. The DNA for the CDR3 is TGTGCCAGCAGTTTATTGGTCCCCTGGACTAGCGGGAATGAGCAGTTCTTC.

This clone was observed once. The chain recombines TRBV11-2 with TRBJ2-1, with no clear D. Trimming took off 6 bases at V and 9 bases at J, with 12 bases between the two ends. This CDR3 is 12 amino acids long. In germline, CDR1 is SGHAT, CDR2 FQNNGV. The DNA for the CDR3 is TGTGCCAGCAGTCCCTCCTGGCGTGAGCAGTTCTTC. As protein: CASSPSWREQFF.